The rows below give T cell receptor beta chains drawn from one sample of a study of Ad26.COV2.S vaccination and SARS-CoV-2 variants. Using immunoSEQ multiplex PCR, the repertoire was profiled, and TCRdb retains in-frame clones only, with some absent. The data show around 270,000 clones, approximately 88% seen once. Sequences were derived from peripheral blood, sampled in a trial of Ad26.COV2.S vaccine versus placebo. Receptors were obtained from a person aged 18-60 years who received the Ad26.COV2.S COVID-19 vaccine or a placebo. Both conserved end residues are part of each CDR3. A D gene is named only where the DNA matches it firmly. The size field is filled for only some rows; it gives once, few, many or a size class.

TRBD1	TRBV5-1	-	14	TRBJ1-4	TGCGCCAGCAGCGAGCAGGGGGGTAATGAAAAACTGTTTTTT	CASSEQGGNEKLFF
TRBD2	TRBV4-1	-	16	TRBJ2-3	TGCGCCAGCAGCCAAAGTGGGACTAGCGGCACAGATACGCAGTATTTT	CASSQSGTSGTDTQYF
-	TRBV18	once	13	TRBJ2-1	TGTGCCAGCTCACCCTTTACTAGTAATGAGCAGTTCTTC	CASSPFTSNEQFF
TRBD1	TRBV10-3	-	14	TRBJ1-3	TGTGCCATCAGTGTGACAGGGAGTGGAAACACCATATATTTT	CAISVTGSGNTIYF
TRBD1	TRBV30	once	14	TRBJ1-2	TGTGCCTGGAGGGGGGGACAGGGTAACTATGGCTACACCTTC	CAWRGGQGNYGYTF
-	TRBV18	-	13	TRBJ1-1	TGTGCCAGCTCACCGCTGGGGGAAACTGAAGCTTTCTTT	CASSPLGETEAFF
TRBD1	TRBV5-1	-	15	TRBJ1-2	TGCGCCAGCAGCTCTACCGGGACAGGGGAGTATGGCTACACCTTC	CASSSTGTGEYGYTF
TRBD1	TRBV5-6	-	16	TRBJ2-3	TGTGCCAGCAGCATGCCTCCGGGACAGGGCACAGATACGCAGTATTTT	CASSMPPGQGTDTQYF
-	TRBV4-3	-	15	TRBJ2-1	TGCGCCAGCAGCCAAGAGGAGGACAGCTACAATGAGCAGTTCTTC	CASSQEEDSYNEQFF
-	TRBV11-3	few	13	TRBJ2-2	TGTGCCAGCAGCTCTCTAGCAACCGGGGAGCTGTTTTTT	CASSSLATGELFF
TRBD1	TRBV6-1	-	14	TRBJ2-5	TGTGCCAGCAGTGATAGTTCCAGGGGGGAGACCCAGTACTTC	CASSDSSRGETQYF
-	TRBV7-2	-	16	TRBJ2-5	TGTGCCAGCAGCTTATCCCTAGCTCGCCATCGAGAGACCCAGTACTTC	CASSLSLARHRETQYF
-	TRBV11-3	once	14	TRBJ2-3	TGTGCCAGCAGCCACCCGGGCCCCACAGATACGCAGTATTTT	CASSHPGPTDTQYF
TRBD2	TRBV27	once	17	TRBJ2-5	TGTGCCAGCAGTTTATCGAGGCTAGCGGGGGCTAAAGAGACCCAGTACTTC	CASSLSRLAGAKETQYF
-	TRBV12-5	-	14	TRBJ2-3	TGTGCTAGTGGTACGGACAAAGCCACAGATACGCAGTATTTT	CASGTDKATDTQYF
TRBD1	TRBV10-3	-	15	TRBJ1-5	TGTGCCACCAGCGGGACAGACTATAGCAATCAGCCCCAGCATTTT	CATSGTDYSNQPQHF
TRBD1	TRBV6-5	-	15	TRBJ2-3	TGTGCCAGCAGTTCGGACAGGGGGAAGGCAGATACGCAGTATTTT	CASSSDRGKADTQYF
-	TRBV7-9	-	14	TRBJ2-2	TGTGCCAGCAGCTTAGAAGGGTTCACCGGGGAGCTGTTTTTT	CASSLEGFTGELFF
-	TRBV7-8	-	14	TRBJ2-2	TGTGCCAGCAGCCTTAGGCCGGGGGCCGGGGAGCTGTTTTTT	CASSLRPGAGELFF
-	TRBV14	few	14	TRBJ2-2	TGTGCCAGCAGCCCGCCCCTGGCCACCGGGGAGCTGTTTTTT	CASSPPLATGELFF
-	TRBV28	-	17	TRBJ2-6	TGTGCCAGCAGCACCCTTGATGAGTTATCTGGGGCCAACGTCCTGACTTTC	CASSTLDELSGANVLTF
TRBD1	TRBV30	-	14	TRBJ2-7	TGTGCCTGGAGTGGGACAGGGGTCTTCTACGAGCAGTACTTC	CAWSGTGVFYEQYF
-	TRBV4-1	-	17	TRBJ2-2	TGCGCCAGCAGCCAAGACCCGCCCGGAGTAGGCACCGGGGAGCTGTTTTTT	CASSQDPPGVGTGELFF
-	TRBV30	-	14	TRBJ1-5	TGTGCCTGGAGTGTTGTGGGTGGCAATCAGCCCCAGCATTTT	CAWSVVGGNQPQHF
-	TRBV10-3	once	11	TRBJ2-5	TGTGCCATCGGTATTAGGGACGACCAGTACTTC	CAIGIRDDQYF
-	TRBV15	-	16	TRBJ1-3	TGTGCCACCAGCAGAGATCTGCAGCGAGGGGGAAACACCATATATTTT	CATSRDLQRGGNTIYF
-	TRBV7-7	-	13	TRBJ2-1	TGTGCTAGCAGCTTAGGACAGTCGGATGAGCAGTTCTTC	CASSLGQSDEQFF
TRBD2	TRBV6-2/TRBV6-3	-	18	TRBJ2-1	TGTGCCAGCAGTTACGGTTTAGCGGGGGTTACGTCCTACAATGAGCAGTTCTTC	CASSYGLAGVTSYNEQFF
-	TRBV12-3/TRBV12-4	-	13	TRBJ1-5	TGTGCCAGCAGTTTAGCTTGGGGTCAGCCCCAGCATTTT	CASSLAWGQPQHF
TRBD2	TRBV7-9	once	16	TRBJ2-1	TGTGCCAGCAGCTTATTTATCAGCGGGGATTTCAATGAGCAGTTCTTC	CASSLFISGDFNEQFF
TRBD2	TRBV5-1	once	16	TRBJ2-7	TGCGCCAGCAGCTTCGGGGGGGACGGCCCAGTGGGAGAGCAGTACTTC	CASSFGGDGPVGEQYF
TRBD2	TRBV27	once	17	TRBJ2-2	TGTGCCAGCAGAGCAACGGGACTAGCGGGAGTTGGCGGGGAGCTGTTTTTT	CASRATGLAGVGGELFF
-	TRBV6-5	-	15	TRBJ1-1	TGTGCCAGCAGTCGAACTCGGGGCCCGAACACTGAAGCTTTCTTT	CASSRTRGPNTEAFF
-	TRBV7-9	-	13	TRBJ2-5	TGTGCCAGCAGCTTTTATCGAGGGGAGACCCAGTACTTC	CASSFYRGETQYF
-	TRBV25-1	-	14	TRBJ2-5	TGTGCCAGCAGTGCAACAGGTAGCTTAGAGACCCAGTACTTC	CASSATGSLETQYF
-	TRBV21-1	-	14	TRBJ1-5	TGTGCTAGCAGCTCCAGGGAAGGCAATCAGCCCCAGCATTTT	CASSSREGNQPQHF
TRBD2	TRBV14	-	17	TRBJ2-1	TGTGCCAGCAGCCAACTAGGGGGCAGGACTAGCGGGTTTGAGCAGTTCTTC	CASSQLGGRTSGFEQFF
TRBD1	TRBV19	few	16	TRBJ2-6	TGTGCCAGTAGTATAGGGACAGGGTACGGGGCCAACGTCCTGACTTTC	CASSIGTGYGANVLTF
-	TRBV5-1	few	15	TRBJ2-3	TGCGCCAGCAGCTACAACGACAGGAGCACAGATACGCAGTATTTT	CASSYNDRSTDTQYF
-	TRBV3-1/TRBV3-2	few	14	TRBJ1-6	TGTGCCAGCAGCCAAGATCTCGGTAATTCACCCCTCCACTTT	CASSQDLGNSPLHF
TRBD1	TRBV25-1	few	16	TRBJ1-6	TGTGCCAGCAGTGTAGCGACAGGGGGCAATAATTCACCCCTCCACTTT	CASSVATGGNNSPLHF
-	TRBV15	-	15	TRBJ1-2	TGTGCCACCAGCGGAGACAACAGGGTGAACTATGGCTACACCTTC	CATSGDNRVNYGYTF
-	TRBV7-6	-	14	TRBJ2-3	TGTGCCAGCAGCTTAGTTGGGGTTCGAGATACGCAGTATTTT	CASSLVGVRDTQYF
-	TRBV15	-	14	TRBJ2-4	TGTGCCACCAGCAGATCCCTAGTACGAGACATTCAGTACTTC	CATSRSLVRDIQYF